These 10 T cell receptor beta chains share one sample of origin, sequenced in a study of T cells in Graves' hyperthyroidism and ophthalmopathy. Authors of the study amplified TCR beta CDR3 regions from RNA transcripts. The TCR CDR3 was amplified in a first-round RT-PCR using the HTBI primer set. TCRdb reanalysed the multiplex PCR reads using MiXCR and keeps one entry per CDR3 protein. This table has nearly 110,000 distinct CDR3 sequences, 16% appearing once. The material sequenced was blood. The receptor set was obtained from a woman aged 45-59 years with Graves' hyperthyroidism.

This clonotype was counted many times. The rearrangement joins TRBV2 to TRBJ2-7; possibly TRBD1 or TRBD2 for D (5 bases each). V was trimmed by 7 bases and J by 3 bases, leaving 25 bases between them. This CDR3 contains 17 residues. Germline-derived CDR1 and CDR2 are SNHLY and FYNNEI. The DNA of the CDR3 is TGTGCCAGCACAGGGCAGGTGGAAGGGAGCGGAGTCTACGAGCAGTACTTC. This translates into CASTGQVEGSGVYEQYF. The full variable domain, in which reference TRBV2 and TRBJ2-7 provide the parts outside the CDR3, is EPEVTQTPSHQVTQMGQEVILRCVPISNHLYFYWYRQILGQKVEFLVSFYNNEISEKSEIFDDQFSVERPDGSNFTLKIRSTKLEDSAMYFCASTGQVEGSGVYEQYFGPGTRLTVT.

This clonotype was detected ten times or more. The chain links TRBV5-1 to TRBJ2-5; D possibly corresponds to TRBD1 (6 bases). Germline V gene lookup returns CDR1 SGHRS and CDR2 YFSETQ. CDR3 length equals 13 residues. With 4 bases removed from V and 2 bases from J, the gap between germline ends came to 9 bases. CDR3 amino acids: CASSIGQQETQYF. The DNA for the CDR3 is TGCGCCAGCAGCATAGGACAGCAAGAGACCCAGTACTTC.

The V gene is TRBV19, the J gene TRBJ2-3; D uncertain. The ends were cut back, 3 bases at V and 5 bases at J, with 3 bases in the middle. This CDR3 is built from 11 residues. CDR1 is LNHDA and CDR2 is SQIVND in the germline V gene (reference sequence). The CDR3 loop is CASSMQDTQYF. DNA for the CDR3: TGTGCCAGTAGTATGCAAGATACGCAGTATTTT.

This clonotype was counted many times. V gene TRBV7-2 combines with J gene TRBJ2-7; D ambiguous. The CDR3 contains 11 residues. V lost 5 bases, J lost 0 bases, and 2 bases lay in between. Germline-derived CDR1 and CDR2 are SGHTA and FQGNSA. CDR3 sequence: CASSLSYEQYF. CDR3 DNA sequence: TGTGCCAGCAGCCTCTCCTACGAGCAGTACTTC.

This chain joins TRBV3-2 and TRBJ2-7; the DNA was not used to check the table's D call, TRBD1. TRBV3-2 is flagged as a pseudogene. CDR3 length: 14 amino acids. The CDR3 reads CASIIRVGEWEQYF. The CDR3 coding sequence is TGTGCCAGCATAATCCGGGTAGGAGAATGGGAGCAGTACTTC.

This clonotype showed up many times. This chain joins TRBV7-9 and TRBJ2-7, with 8 bases that match TRBD2. Unmatched junction bases numbered 7, after V lost 5 bases and J lost 4 bases. This CDR3 is 14 amino acids long. Per the germline V gene, CDR1 is SEHNR and CDR2 is FQNEAQ (reference sequence). The CDR3 DNA reads TGTGCCAGCAGCGAGAGCGGGAGCGGGTACGAGCAGTACGTC. Its translation: CASSESGSGYEQYV.

This clonotype was found many times. The genes are TRBV27 and TRBJ2-3; D is unresolved. V shed 2 bases and J shed 3 bases, with 9 bases lying between them. Germline V gene lookup returns CDR1 MNHEY and CDR2 SMNVEV (reference sequence). The CDR3 consists of 14 residues. CDR3 region: CASSLVVGTDTQYF. Written as DNA, the CDR3 is TGTGCCAGCAGTTTAGTGGTGGGAACAGATACGCAGTATTTT.

This clonotype turned up a few times. The chain has TRBV27 and TRBJ2-3, with 8 bases aligning to TRBD1. CDR3 length: 14 amino acids. CDR1 MNHEY and CDR2 SMNVEV come from the germline V gene (reference sequence). With V trimmed by 7 bases and J by 4 bases, 7 bases remained unmatched. CDR3: CASMDRAGPDTQYF. CDR3 nucleotide sequence: TGTGCCAGCATGGACAGGGCCGGCCCAGATACGCAGTATTTT.

This clonotype has at least ten counts. The rearrangement links TRBV12-3 or TRBV12-4 to TRBJ1-1; D ambiguous. The V end lost 4 bases, the J end lost 3 bases, and 9 bases lay between the germline ends. The CDR3 sequence is 13 residues long. This chain's CDR3 is CASSWTSYTEAFF. The CDR3 bases are TGTGCCAGCAGTTGGACGAGCTACACTGAAGCTTTCTTT.

This rearrangement joins TRBV28 to TRBJ1-4; D is perhaps TRBD1 (6 bases). In germline, CDR1 is MDHEN, CDR2 SYDVKM. The CDR3 length is 14 residues. Trimming took 6 bases from V and 6 from J, leaving 14 bases between them. CDR3 region: CASSPGGADEKLFF. In DNA form, the CDR3 reads TGTGCCAGCAGCCCGGGGGGGGCAGATGAAAAACTGTTTTTT.